The clone carrying this TCR beta chain has just a few counts. The antigen is unknown. The data are from a study of beta chain features in type 1 diabetes. Study-level information: Patients shared similar age, gender and cell yields with healthy donors. Across all samples, around 98 million sorted cells were examined.

Expressed TCRB transcripts were sequenced because the isolated RNA had all been reverse transcribed beforehand. Read counts averaged approximately 3.6 million for samples of naive, central memory and regulatory T cells. Sequencing used immunoSEQ multiplex PCR; TCRdb keeps in-frame clones, though not all of them. Of 300,000 to 350,000 clones detected, roughly 12% appear once; the ten largest clones hold about 0.015%. Study-level results: Among patients with Type 1 diabetes, TCRB CDR3s were moderately but significantly shorter in every one of the four CD4+ subsets. It was not settled here whether HLA type affects TCRB rearrangement.

The germline V gene encodes CDR1 SGHNT and CDR2 YYREEE (reference sequence). This CDR3 has 17 residues. Losses at the gene ends were 2 bases for V and 1 base for J; bases not matched to a gene: 4. What was sequenced was naive CD4+ T cells from blood. The chain carries TRBV5-4 and TRBJ2-6, with 9 bases fitting TRBD1. The TCR originated in a young woman with type 1 diabetes. CDR3 DNA sequence: TGTGCCAGCAGCTTCCTACAGGGGGCATCTGGGGCCAACGTCCTGACTTTC. Translating gives CASSFLQGASGANVLTF. Looking up the rest from reference TRBV5-4 and TRBJ2-6 gives the full variable domain: ETGVTQSPTHLIKTRGQQVTLRCSSQSGHNTVSWYQQALGQGPQFIFQYYREEENGRGNFPPRFSGLQFPNYSSELNVNALELDDSALYLCASSFLQGASGANVLTFGAGSRLTVL.